These T cell receptor beta chains were read from a single sample in a study of beta chain features in type 1 diabetes. Some clones are missing from TCRdb's copy, which holds only in-frame ones; the method was immunoSEQ multiplex PCR. Of approximately 330,000 clones in the sample, more than 9.5% were seen once. The sequenced sample consisted of naive CD4+ T cells from blood. These receptors all come from a woman aged 25 to 39 in good health. Each CDR3 is given with its conserved first and last residue. D genes are given only for firm matches. Clone size, where shown, is once, few, many, or a class for clones that have expanded.

J gene: TRBJ2-3
V gene: TRBV20-1
clone size: -
D gene: -
CDR3 DNA: TGCAGTGCTAGGGGCGTGGATACGCAGTATTTT
CDR3 protein: CSARGVDTQYF

J gene: TRBJ1-1
V gene: TRBV7-2
clone size: few
D gene: TRBD1
CDR3 DNA: TGTGCCAGCAGCACCGGACAGGTGGGTGAAGCTTTCTTT
CDR3 protein: CASSTGQVGEAFF

J gene: TRBJ2-4
V gene: TRBV28
clone size: -
D gene: -
CDR3 DNA: TGTGCCAGCAGTTTTAGCCCACTAAAAAACATTCAGTACTTC
CDR3 protein: CASSFSPLKNIQYF

J gene: TRBJ2-1
V gene: TRBV5-1
clone size: few
D gene: TRBD1
CDR3 DNA: TGCGCCAGCAGCTTGGAGAGGACAGGGGCCCCGGAGTTCTTC
CDR3 protein: CASSLERTGAPEFF

J gene: TRBJ2-5
V gene: TRBV27
clone size: -
D gene: -
CDR3 DNA: TGTGCCAGCAGTGCAGGGTTTGTAGGTCAAGAGACCCAGTACTTC
CDR3 protein: CASSAGFVGQETQYF

J gene: TRBJ2-1
V gene: TRBV5-1
clone size: few
D gene: -
CDR3 DNA: TGCGCCAGCAGCTACTCAGTCCCCGACTATGAGCAGTTCTTC
CDR3 protein: CASSYSVPDYEQFF

J gene: TRBJ2-6
V gene: TRBV7-2
clone size: few
D gene: -
CDR3 DNA: TGTGCCAGCAGATCAACCAGGGGACGTCGTGAGGCTGGGGCCAACGTCCTGACTTTC
CDR3 protein: CASRSTRGRREAGANVLTF

J gene: TRBJ1-2
V gene: TRBV11-2
clone size: -
D gene: -
CDR3 DNA: TGTGCCAGCAGCTTAGGGTCAGATAACTATGGCTACACCTTC
CDR3 protein: CASSLGSDNYGYTF

J gene: TRBJ2-4
V gene: TRBV11-3
clone size: -
D gene: -
CDR3 DNA: TGTGCCAGCAGCTTAGACGGCCAGGGCGGAAACATTCAGTACTTC
CDR3 protein: CASSLDGQGGNIQYF

J gene: TRBJ1-5
V gene: TRBV7-2
clone size: -
D gene: TRBD1
CDR3 DNA: TGTGCCAGCAGCTCGCGACCGGGACAGGGGGGACATCAGCCCCAGCATTTT
CDR3 protein: CASSSRPGQGGHQPQHF

J gene: TRBJ1-3
V gene: TRBV7-3
clone size: -
D gene: TRBD1
CDR3 DNA: TGTGCCAGCAGCCCGACGACAGGGGAGGGTAACACCATATATTTT
CDR3 protein: CASSPTTGEGNTIYF

J gene: TRBJ2-4
V gene: TRBV28
clone size: few
D gene: TRBD2
CDR3 DNA: TGTGCCAGCAGACTGGGGAAGCGGGGAACAAACATTCAGTACTTC
CDR3 protein: CASRLGKRGTNIQYF

J gene: TRBJ2-2
V gene: TRBV5-4
clone size: few
D gene: TRBD2
CDR3 DNA: TGTGCCAGCAGCTTGGGTCTAGCGGGAGACACCGGGGAGCTGTTTTTT
CDR3 protein: CASSLGLAGDTGELFF

J gene: TRBJ1-5
V gene: TRBV6-5
clone size: -
D gene: TRBD1
CDR3 DNA: TGTGCCAGCAGCGAACAGGGGACAAACCAGCCCCAGCATTTT
CDR3 protein: CASSEQGTNQPQHF

J gene: TRBJ2-1
V gene: TRBV5-4
clone size: -
D gene: TRBD2
CDR3 DNA: TGTGCCAGCAGCCCCGGGACTAGCTACAATGAGCAGTTCTTC
CDR3 protein: CASSPGTSYNEQFF

J gene: TRBJ2-7
V gene: TRBV11-2
clone size: -
D gene: -
CDR3 DNA: TGTGCCAGCAGCTTAGTTGGCGGGGCGAGTGAGCAGTACTTC
CDR3 protein: CASSLVGGASEQYF

J gene: TRBJ2-1
V gene: TRBV9
clone size: -
D gene: TRBD2
CDR3 DNA: TGTGCCAGCAGCGGACCTAGCGGGTTATACAATGAGCAGTTCTTC
CDR3 protein: CASSGPSGLYNEQFF

J gene: TRBJ1-2
V gene: TRBV29-1
clone size: few
D gene: -
CDR3 DNA: TGCAGCGTTGTCGGCAGGCTCTATGGCTACACCTTC
CDR3 protein: CSVVGRLYGYTF

J gene: TRBJ1-1
V gene: TRBV2
clone size: once
D gene: -
CDR3 DNA: TGTGCCAGCAGAGCCAACACTGAAGCTTTCTTT
CDR3 protein: CASRANTEAFF

J gene: TRBJ2-5
V gene: TRBV19
clone size: -
D gene: TRBD2
CDR3 DNA: TGTGCCAGTAGCAACGGAGGACTAGCGGCACAAGAGACCCAGTACTTC
CDR3 protein: CASSNGGLAAQETQYF

J gene: TRBJ2-1
V gene: TRBV5-1
clone size: -
D gene: -
CDR3 DNA: TGCGCCAGCAGCTTGGATGGGCCCTACAATGAGCAGTTCTTC
CDR3 protein: CASSLDGPYNEQFF

J gene: TRBJ2-7
V gene: TRBV5-1
clone size: few
D gene: -
CDR3 DNA: TGCGCCAGCAGTTGGGACTTTAAGGAGCAGTACTTC
CDR3 protein: CASSWDFKEQYF

J gene: TRBJ2-7
V gene: TRBV27
clone size: -
D gene: TRBD2
CDR3 DNA: TGTGCCAGCAGTGCCGGACTAGGTTTTTACGAGCAGTACTTC
CDR3 protein: CASSAGLGFYEQYF